This T cell receptor (beta chain) was sequenced for a study of T cell clonotyping in hematopoietic cell transplantation. Study findings and constraints: Graft donor and pretransplant recipient Inverse Simpson Index values predicted broader posttransplant TCR diversity.

Per the germline V gene, CDR1 is SGHRS and CDR2 is YFSETQ. The CDR3 loop spans 15 amino acids. With 1 base removed from V and 0 bases from J, the gap between germline ends came to 10 bases. Method: immunoSEQ multiplex PCR; TCRdb's copy keeps in-frame clones and lacks some. The sample carries tens of thousands of clones, approximately 88% recorded once. Comments on this clone: Its matching antigen is unknown.

The specimen sequenced was peripheral blood mononuclear cells. This clonotype originated in a woman aged 40 to 50 in good health. Some clones in this sample may be carry-over from other donors' samples. The rearrangement links TRBV5-1 to TRBJ1-1; D gene uncertain. The CDR3 DNA is TGCGCCAGCAGCTTGCAGCAGTCAGTGAACACTGAAGCTTTCTTT. As protein: CASSLQQSVNTEAFF.